Each of the 7 T cell receptor beta chains below was sequenced from the same sample in a study of cytomegalovirus exposure and HLA in healthy donors. Measured with immunoSEQ multiplex PCR; TCRdb has only the in-frame clones, and not every one. The data contain fewer than 90,000 clones, around 82% of them singletons. Sequencing was carried out using PBMCs. The receptors originated from a woman aged 18-29 years in good health and CMV-seropositive.

This sequence joins TRBV25-1 and TRBJ2-7, with a weak D call TRBD2 (6 bases). CDR1 MGHDK and CDR2 SYGVNS come from the germline V gene. This CDR3 is 14 amino acids long. Trimming removed 2 bases at V and 3 bases at J, with 11 bases between. CDR3 bases: TGTGCCAGCAGTGAAATGGGGAGGCGCTACGAGCAGTACTTC. This translates into CASSEMGRRYEQYF.

This chain links TRBV7-8 with TRBJ2-7; the match to TRBD2 covers 8 bases. The CDR3 spans 15 residues. The ends lost 5 bases at V and 7 bases at J; junction bases unmatched: 13. Per the germline V gene, CDR1 is SGHVS and CDR2 is FQNEAQ. Here the CDR3 DNA reads TGTGCCAGCAGCCCCGGGGGGGCCCGTTTCTTAGAGCAGTACTTC. Protein: CASSPGGARFLEQYF.

The chain recombines TRBV28 with TRBJ1-6, with 9 bases identical to TRBD1. The CDR3 is 16 residues long. The V segment lost 6 bases and the J segment 3 bases; nucleotides outside the gene matches: 6. The germline V gene has CDR1 MDHEN and CDR2 SYDVKM. CDR3 in amino acids: CASSPGTGSYNSPLHF. The CDR3 DNA reads TGTGCCAGCAGCCCCGGGACAGGGAGCTATAATTCACCCCTCCACTTT.

This clone was observed a single time. It may be a read error: a sequence one base away is much more abundant. This chain uses TRBV7-8 with TRBJ1-1, with a weak D call TRBD1 (5 bases). Trimming stripped 1 base from V and 1 base from J, with 10 bases between. This CDR3 spans 15 amino acids. The germline gives CDR1 SGHVS, CDR2 FQNEAQ. The CDR3 reads CASSLGAGKNTEAFF. The CDR3 coding sequence is TGTGCCAGCAGCTTAGGGGCAGGGAAGAACACTGAAGCTTTCTTT.

This rearrangement joins TRBV30 to TRBJ1-2; D call uncertain. CDR1 and CDR2 from the germline V gene are GTSNPN and SVGIG (reference sequence). Deletions cut 4 bases from V and 4 bases from J, with 13 bases between. This CDR3 has 13 amino acids. CDR3 DNA sequence: TGTGCCTGGACGAGAGCAGGCGTCTATGGCTACACCTTC. Protein sequence: CAWTRAGVYGYTF.

The chain carries TRBV27 and TRBJ1-2; TRBD1 aligns across 10 bases. The CDR3 spans 16 residues. Germline CDR1 MNHEY, CDR2 SMNVEV (reference sequence). After removal of 5 bases from V and 7 bases from J, the junction contained 13 bases not matched to a gene. The CDR3 bases are TGTGCCAGCAGTCTTTACCCCCGGGACAGGGGCTCTGGCTACACCTTC. Translating gives CASSLYPRDRGSGYTF.

The chain recombines TRBV18 with TRBJ1-5, with 8 bases lining up with TRBD1. From germline, CDR1 is KGHSH and CDR2 LQKENI. The CDR3 is made up of 19 amino acids. V shed 2 bases, J shed 0 bases, and the junction held 12 bases outside the gene matches. The CDR3 region is CASSPIGAGGLDSNQPQHF. The CDR3 coding sequence is TGTGCCAGCTCACCAATCGGGGCAGGGGGCCTGGATAGCAATCAGCCCCAGCATTTT. The entire variable domain, with the rest obtained from reference TRBV18 and TRBJ1-5, is as follows: NAGVMQNPRHLVRRRGQEARLRCSPMKGHSHVYWYRQLPEEGLKFMVYLQKENIIDESGMPKERFSAEFPKEGPSILRIQQVVRGDSAAYFCASSPIGAGGLDSNQPQHFGDGTRLSIL.